This TCR beta chain was identified in a study of T cell changes during pregnancy in multiple sclerosis. J lost 4 bases, V lost 4 bases, and 10 bases had no gene match. This CDR3 comprises 16 residues. Per germline, CDR1 SQVTM and CDR2 ANQGSEA. The table came from immunoSEQ multiplex PCR; TCRdb's copy has only in-frame clones and leaves some out. The sample contains 35,000 or so clones, 89% of which appear only once. The receptor was derived from a female donor in good health, enrolled as a control in a pregnancy study. Sequences were derived from CD4+ T cells from peripheral blood mononuclear cells, sampled after pregnancy. The chain recombines TRBV29-1 with TRBJ2-3; 11 bases fit TRBD2. This chain's CDR3 is CSVGPGLAGGPDTQYF. In DNA, the CDR3 is TGCAGCGTTGGCCCCGGACTAGCGGGTGGCCCAGATACGCAGTATTTT.